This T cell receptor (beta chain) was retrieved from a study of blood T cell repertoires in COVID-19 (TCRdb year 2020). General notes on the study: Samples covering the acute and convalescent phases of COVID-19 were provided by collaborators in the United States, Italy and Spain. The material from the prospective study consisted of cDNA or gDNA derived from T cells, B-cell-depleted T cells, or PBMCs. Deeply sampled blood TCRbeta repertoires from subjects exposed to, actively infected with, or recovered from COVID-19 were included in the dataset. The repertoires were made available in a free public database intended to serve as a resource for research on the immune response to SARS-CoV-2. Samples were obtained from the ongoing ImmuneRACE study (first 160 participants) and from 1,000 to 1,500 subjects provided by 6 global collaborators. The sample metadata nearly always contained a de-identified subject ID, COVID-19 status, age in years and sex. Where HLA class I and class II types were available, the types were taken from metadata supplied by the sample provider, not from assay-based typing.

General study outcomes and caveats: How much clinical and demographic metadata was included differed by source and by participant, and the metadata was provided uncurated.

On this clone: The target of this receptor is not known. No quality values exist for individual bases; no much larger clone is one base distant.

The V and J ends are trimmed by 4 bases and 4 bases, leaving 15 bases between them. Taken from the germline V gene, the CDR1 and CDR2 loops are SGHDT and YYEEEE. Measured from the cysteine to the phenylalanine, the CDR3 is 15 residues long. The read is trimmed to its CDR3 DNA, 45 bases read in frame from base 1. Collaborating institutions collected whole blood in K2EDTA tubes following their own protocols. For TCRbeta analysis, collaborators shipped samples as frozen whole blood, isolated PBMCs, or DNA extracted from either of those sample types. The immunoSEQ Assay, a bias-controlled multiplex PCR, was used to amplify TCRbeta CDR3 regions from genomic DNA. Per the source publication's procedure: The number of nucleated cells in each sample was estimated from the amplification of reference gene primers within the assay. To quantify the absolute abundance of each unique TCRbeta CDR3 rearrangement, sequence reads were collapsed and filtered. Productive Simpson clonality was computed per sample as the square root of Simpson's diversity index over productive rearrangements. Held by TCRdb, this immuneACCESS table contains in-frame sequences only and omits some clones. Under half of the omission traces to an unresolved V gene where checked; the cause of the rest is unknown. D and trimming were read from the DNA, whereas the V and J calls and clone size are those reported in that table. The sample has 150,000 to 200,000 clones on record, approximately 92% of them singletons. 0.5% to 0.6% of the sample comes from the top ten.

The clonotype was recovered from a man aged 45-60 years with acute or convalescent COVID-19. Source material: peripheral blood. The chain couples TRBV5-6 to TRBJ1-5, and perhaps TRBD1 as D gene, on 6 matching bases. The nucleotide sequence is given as TGTGCCAGCAGCGCCTTGGACAGAGAGAATCAGCCCCAGCATTTT. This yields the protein CASSALDRENQPQHF.